The T cell receptor beta chain described here comes from a study of control samples from healthy donors and cancer patients. J lost 8 bases, V lost 3 bases, and 3 bases had no gene match. Germline assignment: CDR1 SGHTA and CDR2 FQGTGA. The CDR3 extends over 13 amino acids. The method was immunoSEQ multiplex PCR; TCRdb's version includes in-frame clones alone and lacks a portion of them. The sample has 90,000 to 100,000 clones, roughly 80% seen once. Input material: PBMCs. The rearrangement links TRBV7-3 to TRBJ2-1; 8 nucleotides match TRBD2. This receptor was obtained from a man between 65 and 85 years old with lung cancer. The CDR3 DNA reads TGTGCCAGCAGCTTGGAGCGGGGGCATGAGCAGTTCTTC. It is translated as CASSLERGHEQFF.